This TCR beta chain was retrieved from a study of T cell responses to AZD1222 COVID-19 vaccine (dated by TCRdb to about 2021). The study in broad terms: AZD1222 recipients given second doses at about 4 weeks or at about 12 weeks were pooled, since spike-specific TCR depth and breadth were not found to differ between the two schedules. A total of 233 trial participants underwent TCR sequencing, of whom 207 received two doses of AZD1222 and around 25 received two doses of the MenACWY control vaccine. Trial participants were enrolled into age subgroups of 18-55, 56-69 and 70-plus years, which contained approximately 150, 28 and 58 TCR-sequenced participants, respectively. What the authors observed across the whole study: Participants were mostly white British and included more females than males, and it was suggested by the authors that clonal diversity may have been underestimated. Reportedly, almost half of the unique spike-specific TCRs recognized epitopes lying outside the regions that are mutated in the B.1.351 and B.1.1.7 variants. CD4 TCRs associated with the vaccine covered the entire spike protein, and the dominant responses were in regions 160-218 and 743-854. Conclusions about previously exposed vaccinees were limited because only six AZD1222 recipients were SARS-CoV-2 seropositive at baseline. The 56-69-year group was small, and its depth increase did not reach significance, likely because of low power. No day 14 peak-response samples were available, so repertoires were characterized only after the peak T cell response. A significant rise in spike-specific TCR breadth and depth was observed after two AZD1222 doses relative to day 0 and relative to MenACWY recipients.

What the time point label conveys for this sample: baseline before first vaccination. Samples from vaccinated people were obtained from the UK trials COV001 and COV002, which included a single-blind randomized controlled phase 2/3 trial of AZD1222 (ChAdOx1 nCoV-19) in healthy adults. For TCRbeta chain sequencing, PBMC samples from trial participants were taken at day 0 and at day 28 after the second dose. A note on this clone: It lacks a known antigen. No much larger clone is present one base from it, and per-base qualities are unavailable.

The CDR3 regions of human TCRbeta chains were analyzed by immunosequencing. The authors processed their data as follows. TCRs in the repertoires were compared against a reference library of SARS-CoV-2-specific TCRs that had been generated with the MIRA antigen-specificity platform. Breadth was defined as the fraction of unique TCRs that were SARS-CoV-2-associated, and depth was defined as the fraction of total T cells that were SARS-CoV-2-associated. Using the MIRA data, each spike-specific TCR was mapped to the spike region that the TCR reacts to and placed in a CD4 or CD8 class. Log10-transformed breadth and depth values were compared by one-way ANOVA with Sidak's multiple comparisons tests. The table comes from immuneACCESS by way of TCRdb, which keeps in-frame sequences with V and J called. Part of the clones is missing from these tables; in studies checked, under half for an unresolved V gene and the rest for unknown reasons. V, J and clone size reflect that table, while D and trimming were determined from the DNA. For this sample the table gives 83,000 or so clones, of which roughly 83% were detected only once. The top ten constitute 8.7% of the sample.

The sample in question was peripheral blood, obtained on day 0 of AZD1222 vaccination. This clonotype was sampled from an adult in good health.

The DNA sequence is TGTGCCAGCAGCTTAGCGCCTGGGAGGGTACTGAATGAGCAGTTCTTC. This encodes CASSLAPGRVLNEQFF. The chain employs TRBV7-9 and TRBJ2-1; a stretch of 7 junction bases matches TRBD2. Compared with germline, V lacks 0 bases and J lacks 7 bases; bases without a gene match: 9. The CDR3 goes from the cysteine to the phenylalanine over 16 residues. The kept DNA is CDR3 alone, 48 bases in frame from the first base. Reading the germline V gene (reference sequence) gives CDR1 SEHNR and CDR2 FQNEAQ.